This T cell receptor beta chain was sequenced during a study of control samples from healthy donors and cancer patients. Some clones are missing from TCRdb's copy, which holds only in-frame ones; the method was immunoSEQ multiplex PCR. The table shows more than 65,000 clones, with about 83% occurring only once. The CDR3 consists of 15 residues. After removal of 6 bases from V and 2 bases from J, the junction contained 6 bases not matched to a gene. CDR1 is LGHNT, CDR2 FRNRAP, per germline. This sequence joins TRBV12-5 and TRBJ2-5, with 10 nucleotides matching TRBD2. The sample comprised blood. The receptor's source is a man aged 55-75 years in good health. This chain's CDR3 is CASGHGLAEQETQYF. The CDR3 nucleotides read TGTGCTAGTGGCCACGGACTAGCGGAGCAAGAGACCCAGTACTTC.